Listed below are T cell receptor beta chains from one sample, sequenced in a study of cytomegalovirus exposure and HLA in healthy donors. Only in-frame clones appear in the TCRdb table, and some are missing; sequencing was by immunoSEQ multiplex PCR. Of under 300,000 clones listed, about 86% are singletons. Sequences were obtained from PBMCs. The receptor source for this set is a woman aged 55-70 years in good health and CMV-seropositive. Each CDR3 is given with its conserved first and last residue. Each record gives: CDR3 protein, CDR3 DNA, clone size, V gene, J gene, D gene. A D gene is named only where the DNA matches it firmly. Not every row has a clone size; where given, it reads once, few, many or a size class.

CDR3aa: CASSPSTGFANYGYTF
CDR3nt: TGTGCCAGCAGCCCAAGCACGGGATTCGCTAACTATGGCTACACCTTC
abundance: NA
v_gene: TRBV9
j_gene: TRBJ1-2
d_gene: NA

CDR3aa: CASSQTGGYGYTF
CDR3nt: TGTGCCAGCAGCCAGACAGGGGGCTATGGCTACACCTTC
abundance: NA
v_gene: TRBV6-4
j_gene: TRBJ1-2
d_gene: TRBD1

CDR3aa: CASSPRAGEGPGTDTQYF
CDR3nt: TGTGCCAGCAGCCCCAGGGCGGGGGAGGGCCCCGGGACAGATACGCAGTATTTT
abundance: NA
v_gene: TRBV5-4
j_gene: TRBJ2-3
d_gene: TRBD2

CDR3aa: CASSPLAGDYNEQFF
CDR3nt: TGTGCCAGCAGCCCCTTAGCGGGAGATTACAATGAGCAGTTCTTC
abundance: NA
v_gene: TRBV6-7
j_gene: TRBJ2-1
d_gene: TRBD2

CDR3aa: CASTMSGPLMYEQFF
CDR3nt: TGTGCCAGCACCATGAGCGGGCCCCTCATGTATGAGCAGTTCTTC
abundance: NA
v_gene: TRBV6-1
j_gene: TRBJ2-1
d_gene: NA

CDR3aa: CASSYPSYCETQYF
CDR3nt: TGTGCCAGCAGTTACCCTAGCTACTGCGAGACCCAGTACTTC
abundance: NA
v_gene: TRBV6-5
j_gene: TRBJ2-5
d_gene: NA

CDR3aa: CAIKGHLEETQYF
CDR3nt: TGTGCCATCAAAGGACATTTGGAGGAGACCCAGTACTTC
abundance: NA
v_gene: TRBV10-3
j_gene: TRBJ2-5
d_gene: NA

CDR3aa: CASSGQVPGELFF
CDR3nt: TGTGCCAGCAGCGGACAGGTGCCCGGGGAGCTGTTTTTT
abundance: few
v_gene: TRBV2
j_gene: TRBJ2-2
d_gene: TRBD1

CDR3aa: CASRPGTGAGTEAFF
CDR3nt: TGCGCCAGCCGTCCCGGGACAGGGGCCGGGACTGAAGCTTTCTTT
abundance: NA
v_gene: TRBV10-2
j_gene: TRBJ1-1
d_gene: TRBD1

CDR3aa: CASRSGTPNSPLHF
CDR3nt: TGTGCCAGTAGAAGCGGGACGCCCAATTCACCCCTCCACTTT
abundance: NA
v_gene: TRBV19
j_gene: TRBJ1-6
d_gene: NA

CDR3aa: CASSFQGGGSGANVLTF
CDR3nt: TGTGCCAGCAGCTTCCAAGGGGGCGGGTCTGGGGCCAACGTCCTGACTTTC
abundance: NA
v_gene: TRBV5-5
j_gene: TRBJ2-6
d_gene: TRBD1

CDR3aa: CASSQDRTGGQFF
CDR3nt: TGCGCCAGCAGCCAAGATCGGACAGGGGGGCAGTTCTTC
abundance: NA
v_gene: TRBV4-1
j_gene: TRBJ2-1
d_gene: TRBD1

CDR3aa: CASSDPSGTSSTDTQYF
CDR3nt: TGCGCCAGCAGCGATCCGTCCGGGACTAGCAGCACAGATACGCAGTATTTT
abundance: NA
v_gene: TRBV5-1
j_gene: TRBJ2-3
d_gene: TRBD2

CDR3aa: CASPGQGDSGNTIYF
CDR3nt: TGTGCCAGCCCCGGACAGGGAGACTCTGGAAACACCATATATTTT
abundance: once
v_gene: TRBV18
j_gene: TRBJ1-3
d_gene: TRBD1

CDR3aa: CASEGTRYGYTF
CDR3nt: TGTGCCAGCGAGGGGACAAGGTATGGCTACACCTTC
abundance: few
v_gene: TRBV2
j_gene: TRBJ1-2
d_gene: NA

CDR3aa: CASMGTIAGGAYNEQFF
CDR3nt: TGTGCCAGCATGGGTACCATAGCGGGAGGCGCCTACAATGAGCAGTTCTTC
abundance: NA
v_gene: TRBV28
j_gene: TRBJ2-1
d_gene: TRBD2

CDR3aa: CASSVQGARTEASF
CDR3nt: TGTGCCAGCAGCGTTCAGGGGGCGCGGACTGAAGCTTCCTTT
abundance: NA
v_gene: TRBV7-9
j_gene: TRBJ1-1
d_gene: TRBD1

CDR3aa: CASSLEGGRADEQYF
CDR3nt: TGCGCCAGCAGCTTGGAAGGCGGGAGGGCCGACGAGCAGTACTTC
abundance: NA
v_gene: TRBV5-1
j_gene: TRBJ2-7
d_gene: TRBD2

CDR3aa: CASSLIGGTSGANVLTF
CDR3nt: TGTGCCAGCAGTTTAATAGGAGGTACCTCTGGGGCCAACGTCCTGACTTTC
abundance: NA
v_gene: TRBV27
j_gene: TRBJ2-6
d_gene: NA

CDR3aa: CASSLDPDIGTEAFF
CDR3nt: TGCGCCAGCAGCTTGGATCCAGATATCGGGACTGAAGCTTTCTTT
abundance: NA
v_gene: TRBV5-1
j_gene: TRBJ1-1
d_gene: NA

CDR3aa: CASSRLAEIQETQYF
CDR3nt: TGTGCCAGCAGTCGGCTAGCGGAGATTCAAGAGACCCAGTACTTC
abundance: NA
v_gene: TRBV27
j_gene: TRBJ2-5
d_gene: TRBD2

CDR3aa: CASSPEMGHRLSNYGYTF
CDR3nt: TGTGCCAGCTCACCAGAGATGGGACACCGTTTATCCAACTATGGCTACACCTTC
abundance: NA
v_gene: TRBV18
j_gene: TRBJ1-2
d_gene: NA

CDR3aa: CASSPVGQGSSYGYTF
CDR3nt: TGTGCCAGCTCACCAGTGGGACAGGGTTCCTCCTATGGCTACACCTTC
abundance: NA
v_gene: TRBV18
j_gene: TRBJ1-2
d_gene: TRBD1

CDR3aa: CASSIRGSRAETQYF
CDR3nt: TGTGCCAGCAGCATTCGGGGGAGTAGAGCAGAGACCCAGTACTTC
abundance: few
v_gene: TRBV7-2
j_gene: TRBJ2-5
d_gene: NA